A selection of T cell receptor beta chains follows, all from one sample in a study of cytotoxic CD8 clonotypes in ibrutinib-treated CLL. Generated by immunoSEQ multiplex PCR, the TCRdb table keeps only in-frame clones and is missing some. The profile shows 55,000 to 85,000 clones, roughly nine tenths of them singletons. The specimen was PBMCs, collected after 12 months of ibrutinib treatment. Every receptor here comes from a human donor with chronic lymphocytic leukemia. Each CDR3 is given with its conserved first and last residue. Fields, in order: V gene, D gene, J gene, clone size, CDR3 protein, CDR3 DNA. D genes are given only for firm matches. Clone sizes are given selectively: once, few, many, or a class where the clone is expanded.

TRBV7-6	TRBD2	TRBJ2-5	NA	CASSITGTSDSWETQYF	TGTGCCAGCAGCATCACCGGGACTAGCGACTCCTGGGAGACCCAGTACTTC
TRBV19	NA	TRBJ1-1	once	CASSQRMNTEAFF	TGTGCCAGTAGTCAACGCATGAACACTGAAGCTTTCTTT
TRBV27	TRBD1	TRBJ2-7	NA	CASSSIGQGYEQYF	TGTGCCAGCAGTTCCATTGGACAGGGCTACGAGCAGTACTTC
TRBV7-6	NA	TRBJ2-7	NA	CASSLVGTTTSEQYF	TGTGCCAGCAGCTTAGTAGGAACGACTACCTCCGAGCAGTACTTC
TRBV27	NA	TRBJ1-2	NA	CASSLGPLGYTF	TGTGCCAGCAGTTTAGGCCCCCTGGGCTACACCTTC
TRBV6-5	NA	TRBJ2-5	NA	CASSRPPRVGETQYF	TGTGCCAGCAGTCGACCGCCGAGGGTGGGGGAGACCCAGTACTTC
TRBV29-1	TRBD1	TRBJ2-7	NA	CSVAPTGNEQYF	TGCAGCGTTGCCCCGACAGGGAACGAGCAGTACTTC
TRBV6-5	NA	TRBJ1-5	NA	CASSLMTGNQPQHF	TGTGCCAGCAGTCTAATGACAGGTAATCAGCCCCAGCATTTT
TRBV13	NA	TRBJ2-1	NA	CASNPQTGHIEGGEQFF	TGTGCCAGCAACCCTCAAACCGGCCATATCGAAGGGGGTGAGCAGTTCTTC
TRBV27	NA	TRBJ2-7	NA	CASSLGHSAYEQYF	TGTGCCAGCAGTTTAGGACATTCCGCCTACGAGCAGTACTTC
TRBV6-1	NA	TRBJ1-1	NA	CASSEVQDDETFF	TGTGCCAGCAGTGAGGTACAGGATGATGAAACTTTCTTT
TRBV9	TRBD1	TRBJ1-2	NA	CASSLVPGGYGYTF	TGTGCCAGCTCCCTAGTCCCAGGGGGCTATGGCTACACCTTC
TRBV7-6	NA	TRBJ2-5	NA	CASSLPQETQYF	TGTGCCAGCAGCTTGCCCCAAGAGACCCAGTACTTC
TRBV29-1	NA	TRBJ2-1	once	CSVVTRWGNEQFF	TGCAGCGTTGTGACCCGCTGGGGCAATGAGCAGTTCTTC
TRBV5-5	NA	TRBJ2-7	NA	CASSLGQGVRGSYEQYF	TGTGCCAGCAGCTTGGGCCAGGGTGTGCGTGGCTCCTACGAGCAGTACTTC
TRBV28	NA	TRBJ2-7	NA	CASSLPGALYEQYF	TGTGCCAGCAGTTTACCAGGGGCCCTCTACGAGCAGTACTTC
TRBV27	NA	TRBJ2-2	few	CASRTKGDTGELFF	TGTGCCAGCAGGACTAAAGGGGACACCGGGGAGCTGTTTTTT
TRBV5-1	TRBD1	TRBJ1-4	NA	CASSLTGGATNEKLFF	TGCGCCAGCAGCTTGACAGGGGGAGCAACTAATGAAAAACTGTTTTTT